This TCR beta chain emerged from a study of cytomegalovirus exposure and HLA in healthy donors. Germline CDR1 reads KGHSH; CDR2 reads LQKENI. CDR3 length: 15 residues. The V segment lost 3 bases and the J segment 5 bases; nucleotides outside the gene matches: 6. Amplification used 60 Vbeta primers and 13 Jbeta primers. The assay was immunoSEQ multiplex PCR, and TCRdb's table has in-frame clones only and misses some. The sample lists 150,000 to 200,000 clones, almost 80% occurring once. The chain is built from TRBV18 and TRBJ2-5; TRBD1 matches at 10 bases. This sequence was found in a woman between 50 and 59 years old in good health and CMV-seropositive. Sequenced material: PBMCs. The CDR3 sequence is CASSPYRDRGETQYF. The CDR3 DNA sequence: TGTGCCAGCTCACCTTACCGGGACAGGGGCGAGACCCAGTACTTC.